The entry below describes one T cell receptor beta chain. Its antigen is unknown. The sorted cells were lamina propria lymphocytes from surgical specimens, first isolated by density gradient. The protocol was immunoSEQ multiplex PCR, while the TCRdb copy is restricted to in-frame clones and leaves out a portion. The sample includes approximately 2,700 clones, roughly 91% of them seen just once. Unmatched junction bases numbered 4, after V lost 6 bases and J lost 3 bases. This CDR3 comprises 15 residues. Germline CDR1 is LNHDA and CDR2 is SQIVND (reference sequence). The data originate from a study of T cell repertoires in ileal Crohn's disease. Overall study context: At surgery, about 34% of patients smoked, with median disease duration approximately 7.3 years.

Whole-study findings and limits: Active smokers at surgery had more clonal expansions than non-smokers.

Sequencing was carried out using CD4+ T cells sorted from the ileum. The rearrangement uses TRBV19 and TRBJ2-1; 11 bases match TRBD2. This receptor was obtained from an adult with Crohn's disease. CDR3 amino acids: CASSRTSGGYNEQFF. In nucleotides, the CDR3 is TGTGCCAGTAGCCGAACTAGCGGGGGCTACAATGAGCAGTTCTTC.